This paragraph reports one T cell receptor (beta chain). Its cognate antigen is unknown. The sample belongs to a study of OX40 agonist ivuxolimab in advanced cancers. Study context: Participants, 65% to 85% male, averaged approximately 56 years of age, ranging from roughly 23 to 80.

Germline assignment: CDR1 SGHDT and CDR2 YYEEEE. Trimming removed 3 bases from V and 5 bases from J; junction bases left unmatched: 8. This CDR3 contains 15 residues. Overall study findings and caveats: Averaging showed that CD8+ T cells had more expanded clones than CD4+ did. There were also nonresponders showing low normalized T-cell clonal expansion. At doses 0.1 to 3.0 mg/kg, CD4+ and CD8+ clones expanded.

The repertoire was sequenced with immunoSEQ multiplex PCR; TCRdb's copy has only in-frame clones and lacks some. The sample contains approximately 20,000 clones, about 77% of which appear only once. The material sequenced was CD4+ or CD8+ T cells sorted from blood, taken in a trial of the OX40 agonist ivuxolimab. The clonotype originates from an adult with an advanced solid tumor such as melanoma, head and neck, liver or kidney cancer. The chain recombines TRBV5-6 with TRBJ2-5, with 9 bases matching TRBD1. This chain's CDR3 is CASSSKQGAGETQYF. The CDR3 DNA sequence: TGTGCCAGCAGCTCCAAACAGGGGGCAGGGGAGACCCAGTACTTC.